This entry lists 11 T cell receptor beta chains sequenced from one sample in a study of beta chain features in type 1 diabetes. General study results and limits: Moderate but significant shortening of TCRB CDR3s was recorded in all four CD4+ subsets from Type 1 diabetes patients.

cDNA synthesis used the whole RNA isolate, giving expressed TCRB sequences. The repertoire was sequenced with immunoSEQ multiplex PCR; TCRdb's copy has only in-frame clones and lacks some. The sample lists over 200,000 clones, 11% seen once, with about 0.018% in the top ten. No antigens are known for them. Source material: naive CD4+ T cells from blood. The origin of the receptors is a young man with type 1 diabetes.

This clone appeared a few times. V and J are TRBV9 and TRBJ2-1, with unresolved D. V lost 0 bases, J lost 0 bases, and 10 bases lay in between. CDR3 length: 16 residues. The germline CDR1 and CDR2 sequences are SGDLS and YYNGEE. CDR3 loop: CASSVVGYSSYNEQFF. In DNA form, the CDR3 reads TGTGCCAGCAGCGTAGTCGGCTACAGCTCCTACAATGAGCAGTTCTTC.

This clone was detected a few times. The chain links TRBV2 to TRBJ2-7, with a weak D call TRBD1 (6 bases). CDR1 SNHLY and CDR2 FYNNEI come from the germline V gene. The CDR3 has 15 residues. Trimming took off 4 bases at V and 6 bases at J, with 19 bases between the two ends. The CDR3: CASSGAGTTSLEQYF. The DNA of the CDR3 is TGTGCCAGCAGTGGAGCCGGGACAACCTCTCTCGAGCAGTACTTC.

A few counts support this clone. The rearrangement links TRBV4-1 to TRBJ1-1; TRBD1 matches at 7 bases. This CDR3 region has 18 residues. The J segment lost 0 bases and the V segment lost 2 bases, leaving 12 bases of the junction unmatched. Germline loops: CDR1 MGHRA, CDR2 YSYEKL. The CDR3 sequence: CASSQRLTGTSMNTEAFF. For the CDR3, the DNA is TGCGCCAGCAGCCAACGATTGACAGGGACGTCGATGAACACTGAAGCTTTCTTT.

There are a few counts of this clone. The chain has TRBV15 and TRBJ2-5; D is perhaps TRBD2 (6 bases). The ends were cut back, 8 bases at V and 1 base at J, with 11 bases in the middle. The CDR3 is made up of 13 amino acids. Per the germline V gene, CDR1 is LNHNV and CDR2 is YYDKDF (reference sequence). This chain's CDR3 is CATGGNGQETQYF. DNA of the CDR3: TGTGCCACCGGGGGGAACGGCCAAGAGACCCAGTACTTC.

This clone was recorded a few times. The CDR3 sequence is CASSATSGYPDTQYF. CDR3 sequence (DNA): TGTGCCAGCAGCGCGACTAGCGGATACCCAGATACGCAGTATTTT. The chain combines TRBV9 with TRBJ2-3, with 9 bases lining up with TRBD2. V lost 3 bases to trimming and J lost 4 bases; unmatched junction nucleotides: 6. Germline assignment: CDR1 SGDLS and CDR2 YYNGEE. The CDR3 loop spans 15 amino acids. Looking up the rest from reference TRBV9 and TRBJ2-3 gives the full variable domain: DSGVTQTPKHLITATGQRVTLRCSPRSGDLSVYWYQQSLDQGLQFLIQYYNGEERAKGNILERFSAQQFPDLHSELNLSSLELGDSALYFCASSATSGYPDTQYFGPGTRLTVL.

The chain carries TRBV9 and TRBJ1-1, with D possibly matching TRBD1 (6 bases). Trimming took 1 base from V and 1 from J, leaving 11 bases between them. This CDR3 has 15 residues. Germline CDR1 is SGDLS and CDR2 is YYNGEE. The CDR3 reads CASSVSSDRNTEAFF. CDR3 sequence (DNA): TGTGCCAGCAGCGTAAGCTCGGACAGGAACACTGAAGCTTTCTTT.

This rearrangement joins TRBV2 to TRBJ1-5; D remains unclear. Deletions cut 1 base from V and 5 bases from J, with 9 bases between. The CDR3 spans 14 residues. Germline lookup yields CDR1 SNHLY and CDR2 FYNNEI. The CDR3 region has the DNA TGTGCCAGCAGTGAAGGGAGCCACTATCAGCCCCAGCATTTT. This sequence encodes CASSEGSHYQPQHF.

This clone showed up just a few times. The rearrangement links TRBV5-4 to TRBJ1-6, with 9 bases fitting TRBD1. The CDR3 length is 14 residues. The ends lost 4 bases at V and 5 bases at J; junction bases unmatched: 1. Per germline, CDR1 SGHNT and CDR2 YYREEE (reference sequence). The CDR3: CASSRDRDNSPLHF. In nucleotides, the CDR3 is TGTGCCAGCAGCCGGGACAGGGATAATTCACCCCTCCACTTT.

The rearrangement links TRBV6-5 to TRBJ2-3; 7 nucleotides agree with TRBD1. Looked up from germline, CDR1 is MNHEY and CDR2 is SVGAGI. The V gene end was trimmed by 6 bases and the J gene end by 1 base; junction bases not matched to a gene: 7. The CDR3 length is 15 residues. In nucleotides, the CDR3 is TGTGCCAGCAGGCTACAGGGGACGGGCACAGATACGCAGTATTTT. This gives the protein CASRLQGTGTDTQYF.

This clone was counted between two and nine times. This chain uses TRBV5-1 with TRBJ2-6; possibly TRBD1 for D (5 bases). The CDR3 length is 15 residues. Germline V gene sequence: CDR1 SGHRS, CDR2 YFSETQ. Trimming removed 3 bases from V and 3 bases from J, with 10 bases in between. CDR3 nucleotide sequence: TGCGCCAGCAGCTCCCAGGGAAGTGGGGCCAACGTCCTGACTTTC. It encodes CASSSQGSGANVLTF.

The gene calls are TRBV19 and TRBJ2-2; no reliable D call. Germline-derived CDR1 and CDR2 are LNHDA and SQIVND (reference sequence). CDR3 length: 15 residues. Trimming took off 3 bases at V and 1 base at J, with 9 bases between the two ends. CDR3 coding DNA: TGTGCCAGTAGTATCCTGCCGAGGAACACCGGGGAGCTGTTTTTT. Translation: CASSILPRNTGELFF.